The sequence of this T cell receptor beta chain was determined in a study of T cell repertoires in cytomegalovirus infection. Study-wide results and limits: Dominant in the ex vivo response were TCR beta clonotypes restricted by HLA-C and specific for CMV.

This clonotype occurred many times. The target antigen is unknown. TCRdb processed the reads anew with MiXCR; each CDR3 protein has one entry. The sample includes hundreds of thousands of distinct CDR3 sequences, around 35% of them seen just once. This clonotype originated in a human donor in good health (CMV status not recorded). Some clones in this sample may be carry-over from other donors' samples. This specimen was cultured PBMCs, taken from culture after CMV antigen stimulation.

In nucleotides, the CDR3 is TGTGCCAGCAGCTTAGAATCGTGGGGGAGGGCCCTCAATGAGCAGTTCTTC. Translating gives CASSLESWGRALNEQFF. This sequence joins TRBV7-9 and TRBJ2-1; TRBD2 aligns across 7 bases. Trimming cost V 1 base and J 6 bases; bases outside gene matches: 12. The CDR3 spans 17 residues. Germline V CDR1 and CDR2: SEHNR, FQNEAQ (reference sequence).